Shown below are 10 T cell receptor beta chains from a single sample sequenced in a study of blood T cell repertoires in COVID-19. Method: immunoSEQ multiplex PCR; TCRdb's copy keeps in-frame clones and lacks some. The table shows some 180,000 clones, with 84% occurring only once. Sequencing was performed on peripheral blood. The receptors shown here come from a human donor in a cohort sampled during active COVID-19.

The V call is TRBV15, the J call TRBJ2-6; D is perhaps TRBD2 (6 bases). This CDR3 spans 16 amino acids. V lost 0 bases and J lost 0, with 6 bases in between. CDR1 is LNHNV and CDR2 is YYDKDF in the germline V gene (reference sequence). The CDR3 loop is CATSREGGSGANVLTF. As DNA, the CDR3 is TGTGCCACCAGCAGAGAGGGGGGCTCTGGGGCCAACGTCCTGACTTTC.

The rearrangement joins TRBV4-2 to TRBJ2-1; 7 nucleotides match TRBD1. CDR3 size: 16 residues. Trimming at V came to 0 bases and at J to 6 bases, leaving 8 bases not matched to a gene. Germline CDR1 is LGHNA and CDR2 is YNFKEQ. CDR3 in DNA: TGTGCCAGCAGCCAAGACTCGGCAGGGACAGTCAATGAGCAGTTCTTC. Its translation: CASSQDSAGTVNEQFF.

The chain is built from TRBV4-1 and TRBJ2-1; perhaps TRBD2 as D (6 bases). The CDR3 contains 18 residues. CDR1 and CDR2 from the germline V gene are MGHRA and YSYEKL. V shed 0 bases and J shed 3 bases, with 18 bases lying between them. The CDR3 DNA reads TGCGCCAGCAGCCAAGATCGCGGAGGGAACAGCCTCTACAATGAGCAGTTCTTC. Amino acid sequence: CASSQDRGGNSLYNEQFF.

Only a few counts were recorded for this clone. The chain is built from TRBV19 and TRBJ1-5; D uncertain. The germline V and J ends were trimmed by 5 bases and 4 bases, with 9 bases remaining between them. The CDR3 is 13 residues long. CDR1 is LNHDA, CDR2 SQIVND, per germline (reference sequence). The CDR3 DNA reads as TGTGCCAGTAGTGTAAACAGTAATCAGCCCCAGCATTTT. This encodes CASSVNSNQPQHF.

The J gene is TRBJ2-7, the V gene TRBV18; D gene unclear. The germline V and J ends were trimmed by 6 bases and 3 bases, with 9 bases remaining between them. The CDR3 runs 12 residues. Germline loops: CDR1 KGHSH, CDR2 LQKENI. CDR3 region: CASSDLNYEQYF. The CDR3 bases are TGTGCCAGCTCCGACTTAAACTACGAGCAGTACTTC.

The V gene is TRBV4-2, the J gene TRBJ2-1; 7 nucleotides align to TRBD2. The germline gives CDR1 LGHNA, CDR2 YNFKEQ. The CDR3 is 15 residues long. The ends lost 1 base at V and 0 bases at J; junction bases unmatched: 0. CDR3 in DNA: TGTGCCAGCAGCCAAGGACTAGCCTCCTACAATGAGCAGTTCTTC. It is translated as CASSQGLASYNEQFF.

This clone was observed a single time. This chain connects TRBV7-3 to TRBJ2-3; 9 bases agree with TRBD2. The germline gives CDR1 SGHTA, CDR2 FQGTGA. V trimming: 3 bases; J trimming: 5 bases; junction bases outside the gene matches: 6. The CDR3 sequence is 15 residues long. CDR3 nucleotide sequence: TGTGCCAGCAGCTTGGGCGGGGGGGCTCAAGATACGCAGTATTTT. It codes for CASSLGGGAQDTQYF. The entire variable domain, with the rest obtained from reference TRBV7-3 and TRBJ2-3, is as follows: GAGVSQTPSNKVTEKGKYVELRCDPISGHTALYWYRQSLGQGPEFLIYFQGTGAADDSGLPNDRFFAVRPEGSVSTLKIQRTERGDSAVYLCASSLGGGAQDTQYFGPGTRLTVL.

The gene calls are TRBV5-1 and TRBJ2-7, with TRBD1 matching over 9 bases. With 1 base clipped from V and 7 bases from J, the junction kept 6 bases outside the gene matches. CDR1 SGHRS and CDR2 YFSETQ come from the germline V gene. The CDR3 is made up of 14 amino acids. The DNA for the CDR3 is TGCGCCAGCAGCTTGTTGGACAGGGGTTATGAGCAGTACTTC. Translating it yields CASSLLDRGYEQYF.

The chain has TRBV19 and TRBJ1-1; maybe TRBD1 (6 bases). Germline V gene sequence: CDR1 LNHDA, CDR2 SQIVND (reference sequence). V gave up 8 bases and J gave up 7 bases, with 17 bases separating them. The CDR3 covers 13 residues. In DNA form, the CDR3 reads TGTGCCAGTTCTATACCCCCAGGGGTTGAAGCTTTCTTT. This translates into CASSIPPGVEAFF.

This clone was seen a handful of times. CDR3 coding DNA: TGCGCCAGCAGCTTGGTTGAGGGGGCCCTTGAAGCTTTCTTT. This gives the protein CASSLVEGALEAFF. The J gene is TRBJ1-1, the V gene TRBV5-1; 7 bases agree with TRBD1. CDR1 SGHRS and CDR2 YFSETQ come from the germline V gene. The length of the CDR3 is 14 residues. V shed 0 bases, J shed 7 bases, and the junction held 6 bases outside the gene matches.